This T cell receptor beta chain was found in a study of type 1 regulatory T cells (dated by TCRdb to 2020 to 2022). A note on the overall study: The study characterized an in vitro protocol that generated a Tr1-enriched, alloantigen-specific CD4 T cell product named T-allo10. Patients with hematological malignancies who were receiving allogeneic hematopoietic stem cell transplantation were the group in which T-allo10 was being clinically evaluated.

V loses 7 bases, J loses 2 bases, and the germline ends lie 12 bases apart. CDR1 and CDR2 are read off the germline V gene (reference sequence) as LGHDT and YNNKEL. Including cysteine and phenylalanine, the CDR3 has 14 amino acids. Only the CDR3 DNA stays, 42 bases, in frame from base 1. This sample was sequenced with an Illumina MiSeq. The public reads were reprocessed in TCRdb via fastp at Q25 and MiXCR, keeping in-frame beta chains. Records with the same CDR3 protein are collapsed into one entry carrying the most frequent genes and DNA. This sample comprises 90,000 to 100,000 distinct CDR3 sequences, roughly a third of them detected only once. Around 2.2% of the sample is held by the ten biggest clonotypes. A note on this clonotype: It has no known antigen specificity. No base quality information exists; no much larger clone differs at one position.

Material: CD4+ T cells, either the whole sample or a sorted fraction (not recorded which). The chain couples TRBV3-1 to TRBJ1-3; a tentative D call is TRBD1 (5 bases match). The receptor comes from a human donor in good health. Here the CDR3 is given as CASNPGTAGNTIYF. The bases are TGTGCCAGCAACCCTGGGACCGCTGGAAACACCATATATTTT.